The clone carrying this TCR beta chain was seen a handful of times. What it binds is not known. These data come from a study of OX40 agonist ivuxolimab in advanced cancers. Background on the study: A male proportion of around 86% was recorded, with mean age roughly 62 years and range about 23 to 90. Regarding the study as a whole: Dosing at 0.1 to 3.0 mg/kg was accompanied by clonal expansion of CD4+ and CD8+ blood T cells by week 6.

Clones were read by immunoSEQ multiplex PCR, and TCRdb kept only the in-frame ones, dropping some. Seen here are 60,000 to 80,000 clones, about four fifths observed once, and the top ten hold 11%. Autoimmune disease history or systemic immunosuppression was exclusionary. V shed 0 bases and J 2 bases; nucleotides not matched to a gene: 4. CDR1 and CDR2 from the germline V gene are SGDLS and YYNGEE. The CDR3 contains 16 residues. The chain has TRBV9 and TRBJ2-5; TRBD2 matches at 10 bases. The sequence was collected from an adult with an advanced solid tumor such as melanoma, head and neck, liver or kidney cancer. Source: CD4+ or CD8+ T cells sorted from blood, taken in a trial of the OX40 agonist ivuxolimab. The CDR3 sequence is CASSVASGRGQETQYF. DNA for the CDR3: TGTGCCAGCAGCGTAGCTAGCGGGAGAGGTCAAGAGACCCAGTACTTC. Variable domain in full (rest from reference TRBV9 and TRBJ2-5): DSGVTQTPKHLITATGQRVTLRCSPRSGDLSVYWYQQSLDQGLQFLIQYYNGEERAKGNILERFSAQQFPDLHSELNLSSLELGDSALYFCASSVASGRGQETQYFGPGTRLLVL.